Listed below are T cell receptor beta chains from one sample, sequenced in a study of cytomegalovirus exposure and HLA in healthy donors. Assay used: immunoSEQ multiplex PCR; TCRdb lists only in-frame clones, some missing. The sample holds over 100,000 clones, around 72% seen once. The specimen sequenced was PBMCs. These receptors were taken from a man in his fifties in good health and CMV-seropositive. Both conserved end residues are part of each CDR3. The order of the fields is J gene, D gene, V gene, clone size, CDR3 DNA, CDR3 protein. D genes are given only for firm matches. The listing skips clone size in some rows; elsewhere it reads once, few, many or a size class.

>TRBJ1-4|NA|TRBV14|NA
TGTGCCAGCAGCCGGGACATCGGTGCTCGGGAACTGTTTTTT
CASSRDIGARELFF
>TRBJ1-1|NA|TRBV7-6|NA
TGTGCCAGCAGCCCCAGCTTAGCCAGAAACACTGAAGCTTTCTTT
CASSPSLARNTEAFF
>TRBJ2-5|NA|TRBV2|few
TGTGCCAGCAGTGGTCCCCTACAGGGAGAGACCCAGTACTTC
CASSGPLQGETQYF
>TRBJ1-2|TRBD1|TRBV5-1|once
TGCGCCAGCAGACAGGGGGCGGTGGACTATGGCTACACCTTC
CASRQGAVDYGYTF
>TRBJ2-5|TRBD1|TRBV11-1|NA
TGTGCCAGCAGCTTAGGGGTGGGACAGGCGCAAGAGACCCAGTACTTC
CASSLGVGQAQETQYF
>TRBJ1-2|NA|TRBV6-4|few
TGTGCCAGCAGTGACGGAGGGGCGAGCTATGGCTACACCTTC
CASSDGGASYGYTF
>TRBJ2-7|TRBD2|TRBV29-1|NA
TGCAGCGTTGAAGGGGGGCTAGCGGGGGGCTACGAGCAGTACTTC
CSVEGGLAGGYEQYF
>TRBJ1-5|NA|TRBV15|NA
TGTGCCACCAGCAGAGAGTTGGCGGCAAATCAGCTCCAGCATTTT
CATSRELAANQLQHF
>TRBJ2-5|NA|TRBV11-2|NA
TGTGCCAGCAGCCGTCAAGAGACCCAGTACTTC
CASSRQETQYF
>TRBJ2-5|NA|TRBV7-2|NA
TGTGCCAGCAGCTTAGCTATCGCAGGGCCCCAAGAGACCCAGTACTTC
CASSLAIAGPQETQYF
>TRBJ2-2|NA|TRBV18|few
TGTGCCAGCTCACTGGGTCAGGGCCCCGACGTGACCGGGGAGCTGTTTTTT
CASSLGQGPDVTGELFF
>TRBJ2-7|TRBD2|TRBV5-1|NA
TGCGCCAGCAGCGTTGAAGGGCGGGGGGGCTATGAGCAGTACTTC
CASSVEGRGGYEQYF
>TRBJ2-5|NA|TRBV19|NA
TGTGCCAGTATGGGCAGGGAAGAGACCCAGTACTTC
CASMGREETQYF
>TRBJ2-5|TRBD2|TRBV2|NA
TGTGCCAGCAGAGGCAGCGGGGGCCAAGAGACCCAGTACTTC
CASRGSGGQETQYF
>TRBJ1-2|TRBD1|TRBV6-5|few
TGTGCCAGCAGTTTCATATCACAGGGGAACTATGGCTACACCTTC
CASSFISQGNYGYTF
>TRBJ1-1|NA|TRBV6-5|NA
TGTGCCAGCAGTTACGGGTGGGAGGCCCCGAACACTGAAGCTTTCTTT
CASSYGWEAPNTEAFF
>TRBJ1-2|NA|TRBV10-3|NA
TGTGCCATCAGTGAGATTGAAGGGGGTCGGGATGGCTACACCTTC
CAISEIEGGRDGYTF
>TRBJ1-2|TRBD1|TRBV14|NA
TGTGCCAGCAGCCGGGACAGGGGCTATGGCTACACCTTC
CASSRDRGYGYTF
>TRBJ1-1|NA|TRBV5-1|NA
TGCGCCAGCAGCGTTATGGCAAACACTGAAGCTTTCTTT
CASSVMANTEAFF
>TRBJ1-2|NA|TRBV27|few
TGTGCCAGCAGCCCTTACGTAGGGGTGAACTATGGCTACACCTTC
CASSPYVGVNYGYTF
>TRBJ2-2|NA|TRBV18|NA
TGTGCCAGCCCACCAGCCGGGACAACGAACACCGGGGAGCTGTTTTTT
CASPPAGTTNTGELFF
>TRBJ2-5|NA|TRBV4-1|NA
TGCGCCAGCAGCCAAGATTGGCTGATACAAGAGACCCAGTACTTC
CASSQDWLIQETQYF
>TRBJ2-5|TRBD1|TRBV18|NA
TGTGCCAGCTCACCACTGATACGACCGGGACAGGGTAGCCCGGGAGCCCAGTACTTC
CASSPLIRPGQGSPGAQYF
>TRBJ2-1|NA|TRBV5-1|NA
TGCGCCAGCAGCCAACGAGGGTTCGATGAGCAGTTCTTC
CASSQRGFDEQFF
>TRBJ1-2|TRBD1|TRBV27|NA
TGTGCCAGCAGTCAACAGGGGGCTTTCTATGGCTACACCTTC
CASSQQGAFYGYTF
>TRBJ1-1|NA|TRBV6-5|NA
TGTGCCAGCAGTTCCCCCAGGGAAGGTAGCACTGAAGCTTTCTTT
CASSSPREGSTEAFF
>TRBJ1-3|NA|TRBV28|NA
TGTGCCAGCACCAGTACAGGGTGGTCTGGAAACACCATATATTTT
CASTSTGWSGNTIYF
>TRBJ1-3|NA|TRBV4-2|few
TGTGCCAGCAGCCAAGACCCCGCGGGGTGGTTGTCTGGAAACACCATATATTTT
CASSQDPAGWLSGNTIYF
>TRBJ2-7|TRBD2|TRBV5-1|NA
TGCGCCAGCAGCATCACTAGCGGTCCCGCCTACGAGCAGTACTTC
CASSITSGPAYEQYF
>TRBJ2-3|TRBD2|TRBV19|NA
TGTGCCAGTAGTCTTAGCGGGCTCACAGATACGCAGTATTTT
CASSLSGLTDTQYF
>TRBJ1-1|TRBD1|TRBV15|NA
TGTGCCACCAAAAAAAACAGGGGAGGCACTGAAGCTTTCTTT
CATKKNRGGTEAFF
>TRBJ1-1|TRBD1|TRBV6-1|few
TGTGCCAGCAGTGGCCGGACAGGGGGGAACACTGAAGCTTTCTTT
CASSGRTGGNTEAFF
>TRBJ1-2|TRBD1|TRBV11-3|few
TGTGCCAGCAGCTTAGGTCGGGACAGGGGGTCTTATGGCTACACCTTC
CASSLGRDRGSYGYTF
>TRBJ2-2|NA|TRBV10-2|NA
TGCGCCAGCATCCGGGGGACAGAGACGAACACCGGGGAGCTGTTTTTT
CASIRGTETNTGELFF
>TRBJ1-1|TRBD1|TRBV19|NA
TGTGCCAGTAGTCAGGACAGGACTGAAGCTTTCTTT
CASSQDRTEAFF
>TRBJ2-7|TRBD2|TRBV11-2|NA
TGTGCCAGCAGCCCTAGGACTAGCGGGAGAAAAGAGCAGTACTTC
CASSPRTSGRKEQYF
>TRBJ1-1|NA|TRBV20-1|NA
TGCAGTGCTAGCGAGTACGGTGAAGCTTTCTTT
CSASEYGEAFF
>TRBJ1-1|NA|TRBV9|NA
TGTGCCAGCAGCGTAGATTCGGGGAGGGGCAGGGCGGACACTGAAGCTTTCTTT
CASSVDSGRGRADTEAFF
>TRBJ1-3|TRBD1|TRBV18|NA
TGTGCCAGCTCACCATATGAGCAGGGGGCAAAAGGAAACACCATATATTTT
CASSPYEQGAKGNTIYF
>TRBJ1-1|NA|TRBV20-1|few
TGCAGTGCACGGTTGAACACTGAAGCTTTCTTT
CSARLNTEAFF
>TRBJ1-2|NA|TRBV28|NA
TGTGCCAGCAGTTTACGGCAGGGTTTAAGCTACACCTTC
CASSLRQGLSYTF
>TRBJ2-3|NA|TRBV5-4|NA
TGTGCCAGCAGCTTGGGTCTAAATACGCAGTATTTT
CASSLGLNTQYF
>TRBJ2-7|NA|TRBV25-1|NA
TGTGCCAGCACCGAGGGTGCCTACGAGCAGTACTTC
CASTEGAYEQYF
>TRBJ1-1|NA|TRBV5-1|NA
TGCGCCAGCAGCTTGGTATTCGGCGGGAATGAAGCTTTCTTT
CASSLVFGGNEAFF
>TRBJ2-7|NA|TRBV7-8|NA
TGTGCCAGCAGCTCCTCAGACACCCGGTCAGGGCAGTACTTC
CASSSSDTRSGQYF
>TRBJ1-1|TRBD1|TRBV7-6|NA
TGTGCCAGCAGCCCCCGGGACAGCTCGAACACTGAAGCTTTCTTT
CASSPRDSSNTEAFF
>TRBJ1-1|NA|TRBV11-3|NA
TGTGCCAGCAGCCAAGGACAGAACACTGAAGCTTTCTTT
CASSQGQNTEAFF
>TRBJ2-7|TRBD1|TRBV5-6|NA
TGTGCCAGCAGCCGTCGGACAGGGTCCTACGAGCAGTACTTC
CASSRRTGSYEQYF
>TRBJ2-7|NA|TRBV6-1|NA
TGTGCCAGCAGTGATAACTCTAACTACGAGCAGTACTTC
CASSDNSNYEQYF
>TRBJ1-2|TRBD1|TRBV28|NA
TGTGCCAGCGCCGTTGGGGACAGGGGACCTTACACCTTC
CASAVGDRGPYTF
>TRBJ2-1|TRBD1|TRBV7-2|NA
TGTGCCAGCAGCCCGACAGGGGGGACTTCGGATGAGCAGTTCTTC
CASSPTGGTSDEQFF
>TRBJ2-7|TRBD2|TRBV6-5|NA
TGTGCCAGCAGCCCCGGGGGGTCGGGCGTCTACGAGCAGTACTTC
CASSPGGSGVYEQYF
>TRBJ2-2|TRBD2|TRBV5-4|NA
TGTGCCAGCAGCCCTGGACTAGCGGGAGGGCGGAACGGGGAGCTGTTTTTT
CASSPGLAGGRNGELFF
>TRBJ2-7|NA|TRBV28|NA
TGTGCCAGCAGTTCGACGAGGGAGCAGTACTTC
CASSSTREQYF
>TRBJ2-2|TRBD2|TRBV7-9|NA
TGTTCCAGCAGCTTAGGACTAGCGGGACTGACCGGGGAGCTGTTTTTT
CSSSLGLAGLTGELFF
>TRBJ2-7|TRBD1|TRBV29-1|NA
TGCAGCGTTGAAGTACGACAGGGGGGCTACGAGCAGTACTTC
CSVEVRQGGYEQYF
>TRBJ1-1|NA|TRBV7-2|NA
TGTGCCAGCAGCTTAGTCCCCGACACTGAAGCTTTCTTT
CASSLVPDTEAFF
>TRBJ2-3|TRBD1|TRBV9|NA
TGTGCCAGCAGTGCCGGGACAGGGGCTTCTTATACGCAGTATTTT
CASSAGTGASYTQYF
>TRBJ2-1|TRBD2|TRBV19|NA
TGTGCCAGTAGTGTAATTCCGCCACTAGCGGGGGGCTTTAATGAGCAGTTCTTC
CASSVIPPLAGGFNEQFF